The 30 T cell receptor beta chains in this list originate from one sample, sequenced in a study of T cell responses to AZD1222 COVID-19 vaccine. Clones were sequenced by immunoSEQ multiplex PCR, and TCRdb holds only the in-frame ones, with some missing. This sample yields approximately 100,000 clones, of which around 94% are seen a single time; less than 2.5% belongs to the top ten. Sequencing used peripheral blood, obtained on day 0 of AZD1222 vaccination. The receptors were sampled from an adult in good health.

This sequence joins TRBV15 and TRBJ2-7; no definite D call. V was trimmed by 0 bases and J by 2 bases, leaving 11 bases between them. Germline V gene sequence: CDR1 LNHNV, CDR2 YYDKDF (reference sequence). The CDR3 loop spans 15 amino acids. The CDR3 spells CATSRETPPTYEQYF. The CDR3 DNA is TGTGCCACCAGCAGAGAAACTCCCCCGACCTACGAGCAGTACTTC.

The rearrangement links TRBV19 to TRBJ1-2; 10 positions match TRBD1. The J segment lost 5 bases and the V segment lost 5 bases, leaving 8 bases of the junction unmatched. The CDR3 is made up of 15 amino acids. CDR1 is LNHDA, CDR2 SQIVND, per germline (reference sequence). The CDR3 spells CASSDRGPFLYGYTF. As DNA, the CDR3 is TGTGCCAGTAGTGACAGGGGGCCCTTTCTGTATGGCTACACCTTC.

This clone was picked up one time. This chain uses TRBV18 with TRBJ1-3; no firm D call. Germline-derived CDR1 and CDR2 are KGHSH and LQKENI. The V and J ends lost 2 bases and 0 bases respectively, with 5 bases between them. The CDR3 loop spans 14 amino acids. As DNA, the CDR3 is TGTGCCAGCTCACCAGGGTACTCTGGAAACACCATATATTTT. Protein product: CASSPGYSGNTIYF.

The V and J genes are TRBV19 and TRBJ2-2, with 7 bases aligning to TRBD2. This CDR3 has 17 residues. With 7 bases clipped from V and 4 bases from J, the junction kept 15 bases outside the gene matches. CDR1 is LNHDA and CDR2 is SQIVND in the germline V gene (reference sequence). CDR3 amino acids: CASTLAGLTSGTGELFF. CDR3 DNA sequence: TGTGCCAGTACATTAGCGGGCCTTACCTCGGGCACCGGGGAGCTGTTTTTT.

The chain recombines TRBV5-6 with TRBJ1-1; unclear D gene. The CDR3 length is 12 residues. CDR1 and CDR2 (germline): SGHDT, YYEEEE. The V and J ends lost 7 bases and 4 bases respectively, with 11 bases between them. CDR3: CASHLWGTEAFF. In nucleotides, the CDR3 is TGTGCCAGCCACCTTTGGGGCACTGAAGCTTTCTTT.

V usage is TRBV24-1 and J usage is TRBJ1-2; TRBD1 matches 9 bases. J was trimmed by 4 bases and V by 0 bases; bases with no gene match: 8. Germline CDR1 reads KGHDR; CDR2 reads SFDVKD. The CDR3 has 17 residues. As DNA, the CDR3 is TGTGCCACCAGTGATTTGCAAGACCCGACAGGGGGCTATGGCTACACCTTC. Its protein product is CATSDLQDPTGGYGYTF.

This clone was seen only once. The rearrangement links TRBV9 to TRBJ2-3; TRBD2 is a possible D gene (7 bases). The germline gives CDR1 SGDLS, CDR2 YYNGEE. The length of the CDR3 is 16 residues. Deletions cut 0 bases from V and 7 bases from J, with 18 bases between. CDR3 bases: TGTGCCAGCAGCGTAGGGACTAGTTTGGGGGGCAATACGCAGTATTTT. It translates to CASSVGTSLGGNTQYF.

The chain has TRBV28 and TRBJ1-1; no reliable D call. This CDR3 has 13 residues. Germline V lookup: CDR1 MDHEN, CDR2 SYDVKM. Trimming removed 6 bases from V and 6 bases from J, with 14 bases in between. The CDR3 here is CASRRMEAPEAFF. CDR3 DNA: TGTGCCAGCAGGCGTATGGAGGCCCCTGAAGCTTTCTTT.

This sequence joins TRBV6-5 and TRBJ1-2; 8 nucleotides line up with TRBD1. This CDR3 has 13 amino acids. Germline V gives CDR1 MNHEY, CDR2 SVGAGI. Trimming took 7 bases from V and 6 from J; bases not matched to a gene: 7. CDR3 coding DNA: TGTGCCAGCATCCTGACAGGGGACGATGGCTACACCTTC. Translating gives CASILTGDDGYTF.

J is TRBJ1-5 and V is TRBV6-5; perhaps TRBD1 as D (5 bases). Germline-derived CDR1 and CDR2 are MNHEY and SVGAGI. CDR3 length: 13 amino acids. V lost 6 bases and J lost 2, with 8 bases in between. The CDR3 region is CASRDNGNQPQHF. The CDR3 DNA sequence: TGTGCCAGCAGGGACAACGGCAATCAGCCCCAGCATTTT.

The genes are TRBV6-5 and TRBJ2-1; 9 bases match TRBD1. CDR3 length: 15 amino acids. Germline V gene sequence: CDR1 MNHEY, CDR2 SVGAGI. After removal of 4 bases from V and 6 bases from J, the junction contained 7 bases not matched to a gene. This chain's CDR3 is CASSSGTGLGNEQFF. The CDR3 DNA reads as TGTGCCAGCAGTTCCGGGACAGGGCTCGGCAATGAGCAGTTCTTC.

This clone was recorded once. The rearrangement uses TRBV4-1 and TRBJ1-5, with D maybe TRBD1 (5 bases). CDR1 MGHRA and CDR2 YSYEKL come from the germline V gene. The V end lost 6 bases, the J end lost 3 bases, and 15 bases lay between the germline ends. The CDR3 extends over 15 amino acids. In DNA form, the CDR3 reads TGCGCCAGCAGTCACGGGGGGGAAATCAATCAGCCCCAGCATTTT. This encodes CASSHGGEINQPQHF.

The V call is TRBV6-5, the J call TRBJ1-5; D remains unclear. Trimming shortened V by 7 bases and J by 2 bases, and 15 bases separated the two germline ends. Germline CDR1 reads MNHEY; CDR2 reads SVGAGI. The CDR3 length is 15 residues. CDR3: CASTPLTRGNQPQHF. The CDR3 DNA reads TGTGCCAGCACGCCCCTAACCCGGGGCAATCAGCCCCAGCATTTT.

The chain joins TRBV6-5 to TRBJ1-2, with D perhaps TRBD1 (5 bases). This CDR3 has 15 residues. In germline, CDR1 is MNHEY, CDR2 SVGAGI. Trimming took 7 bases from V and 0 from J, leaving 15 bases between them. DNA of the CDR3: TGTGCCAGCACAAACCCAGGGTTCGCTAACTATGGCTACACCTTC. Translating gives CASTNPGFANYGYTF.

The sample holds a few counts of this clone. The V and J genes are TRBV3-1 (or the pseudogene TRBV3-2) and TRBJ1-5; D gene uncertain. V dropped 3 bases and J dropped 0 bases, with 6 bases sitting between them. Germline CDR1 and CDR2: LGHDT and YNNKEL (reference sequence). The CDR3 extends over 14 amino acids. The DNA of the CDR3 is TGTGCCAGCAGCCAGGGGAATAGCAATCAGCCCCAGCATTTT. This gives the protein CASSQGNSNQPQHF.

This clone occurred a few times. The genes are TRBV7-8 and TRBJ1-5, with D perhaps matching TRBD1 (5 bases). V was cut by 7 bases and J by 2 bases, with 18 bases left in between. CDR3 size: 16 residues. Germline CDR1 and CDR2: SGHVS and FQNEAQ. CDR3 in amino acids: CASTKGTGGGNQPQHF. CDR3 in DNA: TGTGCCAGCACCAAGGGGACGGGAGGTGGCAATCAGCCCCAGCATTTT.

The V gene is TRBV7-2, the J gene TRBJ1-3; D is unclear. Trimming removed 5 bases from V and 0 bases from J, with 5 bases in between. The CDR3 spans 13 residues. Germline lookup yields CDR1 SGHTA and CDR2 FQGNSA. This CDR3 reads CASSPNSGNTIYF. CDR3 bases: TGTGCCAGCAGCCCAAACTCTGGAAACACCATATATTTT.

The chain has TRBV10-3 and TRBJ1-6; D unresolved. The germline V gene encodes CDR1 ENHRY and CDR2 SYGVKD. V was shortened by 4 bases and J by 14 bases, with 27 bases between the two germline ends. This CDR3 is 17 amino acids long. CDR3: CAISADFRTSNQFALHF. The CDR3 bases are TGTGCCATCAGTGCGGATTTCAGGACCTCCAACCAGTTTGCCCTCCACTTT.

The chain carries TRBV2 and TRBJ1-4; 8 nucleotides align to TRBD1. J was trimmed by 0 bases and V by 4 bases; bases with no gene match: 10. This CDR3 comprises 18 residues. Germline V gene sequence: CDR1 SNHLY, CDR2 FYNNEI. CDR3 amino acids: CASSGGTGDSATNEKLFF. CDR3 in DNA: TGTGCCAGCAGTGGGGGGACAGGTGACAGCGCAACTAATGAAAAACTGTTTTTT.

The V gene is TRBV5-4, the J gene TRBJ1-4; 8 bases are shared with TRBD1. This CDR3 is built from 16 residues. The V gene end was trimmed by 4 bases and the J gene end by 7 bases; junction bases not matched to a gene: 12. Germline CDR1 is SGHNT and CDR2 is YYREEE (reference sequence). The DNA of the CDR3 is TGTGCCAGCAGCCCTAACCAGGGGGCGGAGGGTGAAAAACTGTTTTTT. Translating it yields CASSPNQGAEGEKLFF.

This chain connects TRBV4-3 to TRBJ1-2; D is perhaps TRBD1 (5 bases). CDR1 is LGHNA, CDR2 YSLEER, per germline. This CDR3 comprises 20 residues. V was shortened by 4 bases and J by 6 bases, with 33 bases between the two germline ends. CDR3 nucleotide sequence: TGCGCCAGCAGCCCCCGAGGGAGTCTGGGTAGCGGTTGGAAGGGGAATGGCTACACCTTC. This translates into CASSPRGSLGSGWKGNGYTF.

The rearrangement uses TRBV5-1 and TRBJ2-5, with a weak D call TRBD1 (5 bases). Trimming stripped 5 bases from V and 4 bases from J, with 12 bases between. Germline-derived CDR1 and CDR2 are SGHRS and YFSETQ. CDR3 length: 13 amino acids. For the CDR3, the DNA is TGCGCCAGCAGGAAGGGGTCGGTAGAGACCCAGTACTTC. This gives the protein CASRKGSVETQYF.

V gene TRBV3-1 (or the pseudogene TRBV3-2) combines with J gene TRBJ1-2, with no clear D. The CDR3 loop spans 15 amino acids. CDR1 LGHDT and CDR2 YNNKEL come from the germline V gene (reference sequence). V lost 3 bases, J lost 0 bases, and 11 bases lay in between. In DNA form, the CDR3 reads TGTGCCAGCAGCCATAGGAATTCCCCTAACTATGGCTACACCTTC. Amino acids: CASSHRNSPNYGYTF.

This clone was found a few times. V usage is TRBV7-2 and J usage is TRBJ1-2; D remains unclear. CDR1 SGHTA and CDR2 FQGNSA come from the germline V gene. V was trimmed by 3 bases and J by 4 bases, leaving 9 bases between them. The CDR3 is 13 residues long. The CDR3 region has the DNA TGTGCCAGCAGCTTCTCCGGCCTCTATGGCTACACCTTC. Its translation is CASSFSGLYGYTF.

The V gene is TRBV12-3 or TRBV12-4, the J gene TRBJ2-7; D might be TRBD2 (6 bases). The V and J ends lost 7 bases and 0 bases respectively, with 10 bases between them. CDR3 length: 13 residues. CDR3 sequence reads: CASTRGLSYEQYF. In DNA form, the CDR3 reads TGTGCCAGCACAAGGGGACTCTCCTACGAGCAGTACTTC.

The table lists this clone with a count of one. The chain is built from TRBV3-1 (or the pseudogene TRBV3-2) and TRBJ2-1; D is possibly TRBD2 (7 bases). This CDR3 region has 14 residues. Trimming removed 1 base at V and 9 bases at J, with 13 bases between. Germline loops: CDR1 LGHDT, CDR2 YNNKEL (reference sequence). The CDR3 reads CASSQVRGRGEQFF. The CDR3 coding sequence is TGTGCCAGCAGCCAAGTGCGGGGGCGCGGTGAGCAGTTCTTC.

The V gene is TRBV30, the J gene TRBJ1-4; D ambiguous. V dropped 3 bases and J dropped 8 bases, with 10 bases sitting between them. From germline, CDR1 is GTSNPN and CDR2 SVGIG (reference sequence). This CDR3 is 12 amino acids long. In DNA, the CDR3 is TGTGCCTGGAGCGGTAACCGGGAAAAACTGTTTTTT. Amino acid sequence: CAWSGNREKLFF.

The J gene is TRBJ2-4, the V gene TRBV5-1, with a weak D call TRBD2 (5 bases). Trimming cost V 4 bases and J 15 bases, with 20 bases left between them. This CDR3 spans 13 amino acids. Germline values: CDR1 SGHRS, CDR2 YFSETQ. The CDR3 DNA sequence: TGCGCCAGCAGCACCCGACTCGGGCTAGCTAGGTACTTC. Amino acid sequence: CASSTRLGLARYF.

J is TRBJ2-5 and V is TRBV9; 12 nucleotides align to TRBD2. Germline V gene sequence: CDR1 SGDLS, CDR2 YYNGEE. This CDR3 contains 17 residues. V lost 3 bases, J lost 5 bases, and 11 bases stayed unmatched. This CDR3 reads CASSAVLAGGPQETQYF. The CDR3 nucleotides are TGTGCCAGCAGCGCCGTTCTAGCGGGGGGGCCCCAGGAGACCCAGTACTTC. Full variable domain (rest looked up from reference TRBV9 and TRBJ2-5): DSGVTQTPKHLITATGQRVTLRCSPRSGDLSVYWYQQSLDQGLQFLIQYYNGEERAKGNILERFSAQQFPDLHSELNLSSLELGDSALYFCASSAVLAGGPQETQYFGPGTRLLVL.

V usage is TRBV19 and J usage is TRBJ1-5; D ambiguous. V was cut by 4 bases and J by 0 bases, with 7 bases left in between. CDR3 length: 14 amino acids. CDR1 is LNHDA and CDR2 is SQIVND in the germline V gene (reference sequence). The CDR3 DNA reads as TGTGCCAGTAGTAACACGTATAGCAATCAGCCCCAGCATTTT. It yields the protein CASSNTYSNQPQHF.